This TCR beta chain was found in a study of Ad26.COV2.S vaccination and SARS-CoV-2 variants. As for the study in general: Donor participated within the Ad26.COV2.S arm of the COV1001 trial. Ad26.COV2.S given intramuscularly, once or twice 56 days apart.

Noted treatment: about 20 received Ad26.COV2.S at low or high dose, single or two shots; 5 received placebo; per-sample allocation not given. The samples date from day 63 after the first vaccine or placebo injection. The CDR3 sequence is 13 residues long. The germline gives CDR1 LNHDA, CDR2 SQIVND (reference sequence). V lost 2 bases and J lost 2, with 4 bases in between. Profiled with immunoSEQ multiplex PCR; TCRdb holds only in-frame clones, not every one. The sample lists 500,000 or so clones, roughly 89% occurring once. A remark on this clone: At the DNA level, this CDR3 is encoded by other sequences in the same sample as well.

This sequence joins TRBV19 and TRBJ1-5; no clear D gene. The sequence was obtained from a person aged 18-60 years who received the Ad26.COV2.S COVID-19 vaccine or a placebo. The material was peripheral blood, obtained in a trial of Ad26.COV2.S vaccine versus placebo. The CDR3 reads CASSIWGNQPQHF. CDR3 in DNA: TGTGCCAGTAGTATATGGGGCAATCAGCCCCAGCATTTT.